A single sample gave rise to the 19 T cell receptor beta chains below, sequenced in a study of T cell responses to AZD1222 COVID-19 vaccine. The protocol was immunoSEQ multiplex PCR, while the TCRdb copy is restricted to in-frame clones and leaves out a portion. The sample lists some 95,000 clones; about 86% were seen once. The source was peripheral blood, collected on day 0 of AZD1222 vaccination. The source of these receptors is an adult in good health.

The CDR3 is CASSGRESSGEQETQYF. As DNA, the CDR3 is TGTGCCAGCAGCGGGCGGGAATCTAGCGGGGAGCAAGAGACCCAGTACTTC. The rearrangement links TRBV5-6 to TRBJ2-5; TRBD2 matches at 9 bases. Per the germline V gene, CDR1 is SGHDT and CDR2 is YYEEEE. The CDR3 contains 17 residues. Germline trimming cut 4 bases from V and 2 bases from J; bases unmatched to any gene: 12. The full variable domain, rest sourced from reference TRBV5-6 and TRBJ2-5, is DAGVTQSPTHLIKTRGQQVTLRCSPKSGHDTVSWYQQALGQGPQFIFQYYEEEERQRGNFPDRFSGHQFPNYSSELNVNALLLGDSALYLCASSGRESSGEQETQYFGPGTRLLVL.

This sequence joins TRBV2 and TRBJ2-7, with D possibly being TRBD1 (6 bases). The CDR3 runs 15 residues. Trimming took 1 base from V and 3 from J, leaving 13 bases between them. Looked up from germline, CDR1 is SNHLY and CDR2 is FYNNEI. CDR3 nucleotide sequence: TGTGCCAGCAGTGAAGGGGGACACGGAATCTACGAGCAGTACTTC. This sequence encodes CASSEGGHGIYEQYF.

A word on this clone: Its ends do not fully match the called genes, so a read error is possible. The chain couples TRBV18 to TRBJ2-3, with D possibly being TRBD1 (5 bases). There are 15 residues in the CDR3. Germline V gene sequence: CDR1 KGHSH, CDR2 LQKENI. The CDR3 reads CASSISGAYTNTQYF. The CDR3 DNA sequence: TGTGCCAGCTCAATCTCTGGGGCCTACACAAATACGCAGTATTTT.

The chain employs TRBV14 and TRBJ1-1; D gene ambiguous. The CDR3 spans 14 residues. CDR1 SGHDN and CDR2 FVKESK come from the germline V gene. Trimming removed 4 bases from V and 8 bases from J, with 17 bases in between. CDR3 in amino acids: CASSPLRSESEAFF. The CDR3 region has the DNA TGTGCCAGCAGCCCCCTAAGATCGGAATCGGAAGCTTTCTTT.

The chain recombines TRBV19 with TRBJ1-5; the D is unclear. There are 13 residues in the CDR3. V shed 3 bases and J shed 4 bases, with 7 bases lying between them. Germline values: CDR1 LNHDA, CDR2 SQIVND (reference sequence). The CDR3 protein is CASSIGVNQPQHF. The CDR3 DNA reads TGTGCCAGTAGTATTGGGGTAAATCAGCCCCAGCATTTT.

The chain combines TRBV18 with TRBJ2-2; no clear D. Per the germline V gene, CDR1 is KGHSH and CDR2 is LQKENI. This CDR3 is built from 12 residues. V dropped 1 base and J dropped 8 bases, with 5 bases sitting between them. The CDR3 DNA follows: TGTGCCAGCTCACCACAGGGAGGGGAGCTGTTTTTT. This encodes CASSPQGGELFF. The full variable domain, rest sourced from reference TRBV18 and TRBJ2-2, is NAGVMQNPRHLVRRRGQEARLRCSPMKGHSHVYWYRQLPEEGLKFMVYLQKENIIDESGMPKERFSAEFPKEGPSILRIQQVVRGDSAAYFCASSPQGGELFFGEGSRLTVL.

This clone was counted a few times. The V and J genes are TRBV12-3 or TRBV12-4 and TRBJ1-2, with D perhaps matching TRBD1 (5 bases). V was pared by 4 bases and J by 9 bases, with 15 bases between. The length of the CDR3 is 13 residues. CDR3 region: CASSSPFGTSYTF. The CDR3 coding sequence is TGTGCCAGCAGTTCACCGTTTGGGACGAGCTACACCTTC.

The V and J genes are TRBV5-1 and TRBJ2-1; 7 nucleotides align to TRBD2. The CDR3 has 15 residues. After removal of 4 bases from V and 9 bases from J, the junction contained 13 bases not matched to a gene. The germline V gene encodes CDR1 SGHRS and CDR2 YFSETQ. CDR3 sequence (DNA): TGCGCCAGCAGCGCGGTGGCTAGCGGACGGGGTGAGCAGTTCTTC. This gives the protein CASSAVASGRGEQFF.

V usage is TRBV3-1 (or the pseudogene TRBV3-2) and J usage is TRBJ2-5, with D perhaps TRBD1 (6 bases). This CDR3 has 12 amino acids. Germline CDR1 reads LGHDT; CDR2 reads YNNKEL (reference sequence). V gave up 6 bases and J gave up 8 bases, with 13 bases separating them. The CDR3 DNA sequence: TGTGCCAGCAGGTCTGGACAGTCTACCCAGTACTTC. The encoded protein is CASRSGQSTQYF.

This clone was seen a single time. This chain joins TRBV5-5 and TRBJ2-7, with D possibly being TRBD1 (5 bases). Germline assignment: CDR1 SGHKS and CDR2 YYEKEE (reference sequence). The CDR3 extends over 15 amino acids. V dropped 4 bases and J dropped 4 bases, with 18 bases sitting between them. The CDR3 DNA is TGTGCCAGCAGCCAAGAGGCAGGGTCCAGGTACGAGCAGTACTTC. Its protein is CASSQEAGSRYEQYF.

J is TRBJ2-1 and V is TRBV4-1, with D possibly matching TRBD2 (5 bases). Germline V CDR1 and CDR2: MGHRA, YSYEKL. The V and J ends lost 3 bases and 2 bases respectively, with 14 bases between them. The CDR3 is 16 amino acids. CDR3 sequence: CASSQQLEFPYNEQFF. DNA for the CDR3: TGCGCCAGCAGCCAGCAACTAGAATTCCCCTACAATGAGCAGTTCTTC.

The chain is built from TRBV11-2 and TRBJ2-1, with 8 bases matching TRBD2. The CDR3 is made up of 15 amino acids. Germline lookup yields CDR1 SGHAT and CDR2 FQNNGV. Unmatched junction bases numbered 9, after V lost 5 bases and J lost 6 bases. The CDR3 spells CASSPFQRGFNEQFF. CDR3 sequence (DNA): TGTGCCAGCAGCCCTTTCCAGCGGGGGTTCAATGAGCAGTTCTTC.

The sample holds one count of this clone. The chain employs TRBV19 and TRBJ1-6; D not certain. V lost 4 bases to trimming and J lost 7 bases, with 8 bases between them. The CDR3 spans 13 residues. Per germline, CDR1 LNHDA and CDR2 SQIVND (reference sequence). CDR3 amino acids: CASSNIGNSPLHF. CDR3 in DNA: TGTGCCAGTAGTAATATCGGGAATTCACCCCTCCACTTT.

The count of this clone is one. The rearrangement joins TRBV30 to TRBJ1-6; D remains ambiguous. Germline values: CDR1 GTSNPN, CDR2 SVGIG (reference sequence). V was clipped by 3 bases and J by 2 bases, with 14 bases between them. The CDR3 covers 16 residues. This CDR3 is CAWRRTGWTYNSPLHF. CDR3 DNA: TGTGCCTGGAGACGAACCGGCTGGACCTATAATTCACCCCTCCACTTT.

This chain connects TRBV3-1 (or the pseudogene TRBV3-2) to TRBJ1-4, with 7 bases matching TRBD1. The CDR3 loop spans 15 amino acids. V gave up 4 bases and J gave up 4 bases; unmatched junction bases: 6. The germline V gene encodes CDR1 LGHDT and CDR2 YNNKEL (reference sequence). CDR3 sequence: CASSRIRQGNEKLFF. The CDR3 coding sequence is TGTGCCAGCAGCCGCATCAGACAGGGTAATGAAAAACTGTTTTTT.

The chain has TRBV7-2 and TRBJ2-7, with no clear D. V dropped 5 bases and J dropped 0 bases, with 2 bases sitting between them. This CDR3 is 11 amino acids long. Germline V gives CDR1 SGHTA, CDR2 FQGNSA. CDR3: CASSASYEQYF. The CDR3 coding sequence is TGTGCCAGCAGCGCCTCCTACGAGCAGTACTTC. The entire variable domain, with the rest obtained from reference TRBV7-2 and TRBJ2-7, is as follows: GAGVSQSPSNKVTEKGKDVELRCDPISGHTALYWYRQSLGQGLEFLIYFQGNSAPDKSGLPSDRFSAERTGGSVSTLTIQRTQQEDSAVYLCASSASYEQYFGPGTRLTVT.

V is TRBV3-1 (or the pseudogene TRBV3-2) and J is TRBJ1-5; 12 nucleotides line up with TRBD1. The V and J ends lost 4 bases and 6 bases, in that order; junction bases with no gene match: 4. Looked up from germline, CDR1 is LGHDT and CDR2 is YNNKEL (reference sequence). This CDR3 is built from 15 residues. CDR3 amino acids: CASSLGQGAGQPQHF. CDR3 sequence (DNA): TGTGCCAGCAGCCTGGGACAGGGGGCAGGTCAGCCCCAGCATTTT.

The J gene is TRBJ1-5, the V gene TRBV10-3; D is uncertain. The CDR3 is 14 amino acids. Trimming removed 3 bases at V and 2 bases at J, with 8 bases between. The germline CDR1 and CDR2 sequences are ENHRY and SYGVKD. CDR3 sequence (DNA): TGTGCCATCAGTGATCAAGTGGGCAATCAGCCCCAGCATTTT. Encoded protein: CAISDQVGNQPQHF.

This clone has just one count. The rearrangement uses TRBV7-2 and TRBJ1-4, with 7 positions matching TRBD1. Germline-derived CDR1 and CDR2 are SGHTA and FQGNSA. CDR3 length: 15 amino acids. Trimming at V came to 5 bases and at J to 8 bases, leaving 11 bases not matched to a gene. CDR3 DNA: TGTGCCAGCAGCCCTACCGGGACAGAAGGGGAAAAACTGTTTTTT. It encodes CASSPTGTEGEKLFF.